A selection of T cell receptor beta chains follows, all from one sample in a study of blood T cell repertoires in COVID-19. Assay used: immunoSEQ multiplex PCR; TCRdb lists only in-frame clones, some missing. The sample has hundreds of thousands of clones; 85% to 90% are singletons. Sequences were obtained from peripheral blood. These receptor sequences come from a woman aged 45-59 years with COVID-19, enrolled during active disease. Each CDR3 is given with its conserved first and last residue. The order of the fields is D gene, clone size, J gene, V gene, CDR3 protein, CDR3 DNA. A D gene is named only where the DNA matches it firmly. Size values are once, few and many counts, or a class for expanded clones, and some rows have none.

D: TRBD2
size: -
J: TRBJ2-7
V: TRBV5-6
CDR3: CASSLGSLAGGSDEQYF
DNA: TGTGCCAGCAGCTTGGGTAGTCTAGCGGGGGGGAGCGACGAGCAGTACTTC

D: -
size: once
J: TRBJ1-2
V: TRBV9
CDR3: CASRDNRGTNYGYTF
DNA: TGTGCCAGCAGAGACAACAGAGGGACAAACTATGGCTACACCTTC

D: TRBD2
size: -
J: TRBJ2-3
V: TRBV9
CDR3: CASSGIAGGGTDTQYF
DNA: TGTGCCAGCAGCGGGATAGCGGGGGGGGGCACAGATACGCAGTATTTT

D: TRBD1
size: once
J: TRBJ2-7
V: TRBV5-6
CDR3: CASSTTGGVSYEQYF
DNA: TGTGCCAGCAGCACGACAGGGGGCGTCTCCTACGAGCAGTACTTC

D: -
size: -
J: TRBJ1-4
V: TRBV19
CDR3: CASTDSRNLFF
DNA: TGTGCCAGTACGGACAGTCGAAACCTGTTTTTT

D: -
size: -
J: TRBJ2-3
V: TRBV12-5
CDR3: CASGLGRGRGTDTQYF
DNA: TGTGCTAGTGGTTTGGGGAGGGGGCGCGGCACAGATACGCAGTATTTT

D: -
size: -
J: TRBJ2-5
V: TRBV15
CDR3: CATSGLMGGRETQYF
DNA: TGTGCCACCAGCGGACTAATGGGGGGTAGGGAGACCCAGTACTTC

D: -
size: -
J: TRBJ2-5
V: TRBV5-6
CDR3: CASSLDVQGGTQYF
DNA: TGTGCCAGCAGCTTGGACGTCCAAGGGGGGACCCAGTACTTC

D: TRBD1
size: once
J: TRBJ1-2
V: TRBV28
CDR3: CASAGTAPTVGGYTF
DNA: TGTGCCAGCGCGGGGACAGCCCCGACCGTCGGTGGCTACACCTTC

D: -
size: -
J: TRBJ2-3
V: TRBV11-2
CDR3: CASSLIQGGLTTDTQYF
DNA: TGTGCCAGCAGCTTAATCCAGGGCGGTCTAACCACAGATACGCAGTATTTT

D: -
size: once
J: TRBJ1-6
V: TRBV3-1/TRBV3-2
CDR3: CASSQDPQNSPLHF
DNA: TGTGCCAGCAGCCAAGATCCCCAGAATTCACCCCTCCACTTT

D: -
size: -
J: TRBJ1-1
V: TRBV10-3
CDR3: CAISDGGNTEAFF
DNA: TGTGCCATCAGTGACGGGGGGAACACTGAAGCTTTCTTT

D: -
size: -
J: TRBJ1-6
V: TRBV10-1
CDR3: CASSESAGADSPLHF
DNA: TGCGCCAGCAGTGAGTCGGCTGGTGCCGATTCACCCCTCCACTTT

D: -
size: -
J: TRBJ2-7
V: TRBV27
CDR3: CASSRTGFSYEQYF
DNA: TGTGCCAGCAGTCGCACAGGGTTCTCCTACGAGCAGTACTTC

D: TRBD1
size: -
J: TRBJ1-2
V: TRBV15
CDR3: CATSGQGLVYGYTF
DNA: TGTGCCACCAGCGGACAGGGTTTAGTCTATGGCTACACCTTC

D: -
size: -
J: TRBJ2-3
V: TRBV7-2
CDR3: CASRWTGRFTDTQYF
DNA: TGTGCCAGCAGGTGGACTGGGAGGTTCACAGATACGCAGTATTTT

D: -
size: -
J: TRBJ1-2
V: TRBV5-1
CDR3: CASSLDRGGYGYTF
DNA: TGCGCCAGCAGCTTGGATAGGGGAGGGTATGGCTACACCTTC

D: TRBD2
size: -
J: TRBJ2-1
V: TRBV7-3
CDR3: CASSAYSGGLDNEQFF
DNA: TGTGCCAGCAGCGCGTATAGCGGGGGGCTAGACAATGAGCAGTTCTTC

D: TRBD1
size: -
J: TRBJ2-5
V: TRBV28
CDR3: CASSSQQGLGETQYF
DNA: TGTGCCAGCAGTTCCCAACAGGGGCTGGGGGAGACCCAGTACTTC

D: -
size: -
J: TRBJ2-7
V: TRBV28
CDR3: CASSRPGLADEQYF
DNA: TGTGCCAGCAGTCGGCCGGGACTCGCGGACGAGCAGTACTTC